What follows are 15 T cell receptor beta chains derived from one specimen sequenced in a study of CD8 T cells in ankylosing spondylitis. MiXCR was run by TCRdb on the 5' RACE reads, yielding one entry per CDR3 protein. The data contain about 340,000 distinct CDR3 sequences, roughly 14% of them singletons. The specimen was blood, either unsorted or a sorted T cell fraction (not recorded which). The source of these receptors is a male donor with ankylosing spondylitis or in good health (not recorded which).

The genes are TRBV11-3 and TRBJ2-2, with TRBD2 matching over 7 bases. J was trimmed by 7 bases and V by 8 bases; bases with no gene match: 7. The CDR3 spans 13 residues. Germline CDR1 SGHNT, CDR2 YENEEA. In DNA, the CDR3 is TGTGCCAGCCACCGTATAGCGGGCGGGGAGCTGTTTTTT. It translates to CASHRIAGGELFF.

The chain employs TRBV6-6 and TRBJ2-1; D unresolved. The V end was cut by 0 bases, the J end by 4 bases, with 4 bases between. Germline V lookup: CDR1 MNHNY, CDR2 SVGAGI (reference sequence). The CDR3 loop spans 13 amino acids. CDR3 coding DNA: TGTGCCAGCAGTTACTCGACATACAATGAGCAGTTCTTC. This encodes CASSYSTYNEQFF.

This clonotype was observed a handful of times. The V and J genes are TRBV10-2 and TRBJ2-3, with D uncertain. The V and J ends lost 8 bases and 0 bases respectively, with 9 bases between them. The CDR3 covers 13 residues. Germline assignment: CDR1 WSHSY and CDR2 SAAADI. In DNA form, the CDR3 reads TGCGCCAGCGTTGAAAGAAGCACAGATACGCAGTATTTT. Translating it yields CASVERSTDTQYF.

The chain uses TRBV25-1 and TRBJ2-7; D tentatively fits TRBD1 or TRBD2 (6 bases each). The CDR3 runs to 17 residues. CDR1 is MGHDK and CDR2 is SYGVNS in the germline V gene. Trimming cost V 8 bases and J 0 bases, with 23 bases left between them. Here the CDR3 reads CASSAEGGRDDSYEQYF. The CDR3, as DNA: TGTGCCAGCTCAGCTGAAGGGGGGCGGGACGACTCCTACGAGCAGTACTTC.

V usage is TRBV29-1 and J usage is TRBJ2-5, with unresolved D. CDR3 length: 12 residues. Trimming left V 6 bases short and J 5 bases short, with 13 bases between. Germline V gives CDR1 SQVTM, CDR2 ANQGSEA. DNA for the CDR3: TGCAGCGTATGGATTTTGGGGGAGACCCAGTACTTC. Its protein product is CSVWILGETQYF.

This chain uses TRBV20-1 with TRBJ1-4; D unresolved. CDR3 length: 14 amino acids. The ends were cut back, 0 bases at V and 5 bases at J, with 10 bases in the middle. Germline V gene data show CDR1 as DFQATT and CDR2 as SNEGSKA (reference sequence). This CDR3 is CSARDPSTNEKLFF. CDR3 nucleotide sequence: TGCAGTGCTAGAGATCCCAGTACCAATGAAAAACTGTTTTTT.

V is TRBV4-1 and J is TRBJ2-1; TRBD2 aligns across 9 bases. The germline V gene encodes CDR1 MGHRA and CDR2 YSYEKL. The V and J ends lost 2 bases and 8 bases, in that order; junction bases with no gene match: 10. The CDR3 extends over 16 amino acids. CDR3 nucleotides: TGCGCCAGCAGCCAAATTCCAGCGGGAGGTAAGGATGAGCAGTTCTTC. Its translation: CASSQIPAGGKDEQFF.

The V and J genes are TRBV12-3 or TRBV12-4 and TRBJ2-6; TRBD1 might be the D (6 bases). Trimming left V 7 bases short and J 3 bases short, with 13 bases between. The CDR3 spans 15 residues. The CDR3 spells CASKQGPFGANVLTF. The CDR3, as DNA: TGTGCCAGCAAACAGGGTCCCTTTGGGGCCAACGTCCTGACTTTC.

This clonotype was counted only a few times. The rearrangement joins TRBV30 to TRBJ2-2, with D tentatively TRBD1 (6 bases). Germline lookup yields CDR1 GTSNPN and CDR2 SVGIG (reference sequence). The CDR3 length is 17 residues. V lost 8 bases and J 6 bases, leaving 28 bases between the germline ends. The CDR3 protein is CAPFRTVDLIRAGELFF. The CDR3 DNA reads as TGTGCCCCATTTAGGACAGTCGACCTTATTAGGGCCGGGGAGCTGTTTTTT.

CDR3 protein: CAISAQPSGSGETQYF. As DNA, the CDR3 is TGTGCCATCAGTGCTCAGCCTAGCGGGAGTGGAGAGACCCAGTACTTC. The chain carries TRBV10-3 and TRBJ2-5, with 10 nucleotides matching TRBD2. CDR3 size: 16 residues. CDR1 and CDR2 (germline): ENHRY, SYGVKD. The J segment lost 4 bases and the V segment lost 4 bases, leaving 9 bases of the junction unmatched.

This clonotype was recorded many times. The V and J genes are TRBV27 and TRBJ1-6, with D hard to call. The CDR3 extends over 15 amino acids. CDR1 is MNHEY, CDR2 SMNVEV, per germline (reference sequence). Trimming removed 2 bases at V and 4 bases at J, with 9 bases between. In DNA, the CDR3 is TGTGCCAGCAGTTTAAAAGGTCGTTATAATTCACCCCTCCACTTT. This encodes CASSLKGRYNSPLHF.

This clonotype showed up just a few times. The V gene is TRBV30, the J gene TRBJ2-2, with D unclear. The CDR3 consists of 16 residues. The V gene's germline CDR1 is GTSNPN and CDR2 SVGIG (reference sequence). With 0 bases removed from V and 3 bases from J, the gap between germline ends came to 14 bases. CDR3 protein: CAWSVLAPPDTGELFF. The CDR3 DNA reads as TGTGCCTGGAGTGTATTGGCCCCCCCGGACACCGGGGAGCTGTTTTTT.

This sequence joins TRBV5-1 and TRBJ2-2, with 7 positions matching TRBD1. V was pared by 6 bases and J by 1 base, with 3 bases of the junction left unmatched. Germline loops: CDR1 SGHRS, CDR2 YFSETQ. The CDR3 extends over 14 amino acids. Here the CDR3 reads CASTQGENTGELFF. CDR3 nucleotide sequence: TGCGCCAGCACGCAGGGGGAGAACACCGGGGAGCTGTTTTTT.

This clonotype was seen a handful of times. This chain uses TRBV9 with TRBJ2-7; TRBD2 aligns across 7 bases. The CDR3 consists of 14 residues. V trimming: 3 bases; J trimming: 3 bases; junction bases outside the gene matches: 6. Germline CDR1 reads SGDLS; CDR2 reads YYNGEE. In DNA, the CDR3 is TGTGCCAGCAGCGCCGGGGGGAGGCTCTACGAGCAGTACTTC. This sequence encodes CASSAGGRLYEQYF.

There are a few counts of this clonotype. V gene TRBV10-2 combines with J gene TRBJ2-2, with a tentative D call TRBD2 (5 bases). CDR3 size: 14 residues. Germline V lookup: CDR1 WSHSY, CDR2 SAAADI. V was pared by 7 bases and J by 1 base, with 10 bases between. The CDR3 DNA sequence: TGCGCCAGCAAGGCGGGTTTGAACACCGGGGAGCTGTTTTTT. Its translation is CASKAGLNTGELFF.